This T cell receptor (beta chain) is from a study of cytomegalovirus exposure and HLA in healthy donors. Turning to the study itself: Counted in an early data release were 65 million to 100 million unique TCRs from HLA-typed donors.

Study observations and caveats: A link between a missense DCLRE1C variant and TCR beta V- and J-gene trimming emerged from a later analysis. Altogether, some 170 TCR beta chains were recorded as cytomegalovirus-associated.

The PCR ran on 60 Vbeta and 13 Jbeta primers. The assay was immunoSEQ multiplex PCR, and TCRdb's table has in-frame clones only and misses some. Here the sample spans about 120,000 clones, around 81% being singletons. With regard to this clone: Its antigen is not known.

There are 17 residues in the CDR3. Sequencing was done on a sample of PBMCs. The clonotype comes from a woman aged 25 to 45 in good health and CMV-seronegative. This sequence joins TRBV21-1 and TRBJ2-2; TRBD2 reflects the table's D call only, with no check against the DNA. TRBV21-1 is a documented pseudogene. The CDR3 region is CASSTLSGEYGTGELFF. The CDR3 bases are TGTGCCAGCAGCACCCTGTCGGGGGAGTACGGCACCGGGGAGCTGTTTTTT.